The 15 T cell receptor beta chains below were found in one sample sequenced in a study of blood T cell repertoires in COVID-19. The assay was immunoSEQ multiplex PCR, and TCRdb's table has in-frame clones only and misses some. The table lists fewer than 80,000 clones, around 79% of them singletons. Sequencing was done on a sample of peripheral blood. The receptor set was obtained from a woman over 75 with active or convalescent COVID-19.

The CDR3 bases are TGTGCCAGCAGTGAATCCGAGGCGTACGGACAGCCCCAGCATTTT. Amino acids: CASSESEAYGQPQHF. The V and J genes are TRBV6-1 and TRBJ1-5; no clear D gene. CDR3 length: 15 residues. V was shortened by 2 bases and J by 7 bases, with 15 bases between the two germline ends. Germline V gene data show CDR1 as MNHNS and CDR2 as SASEGT.

V gene TRBV25-1 combines with J gene TRBJ1-2; a weak D match, TRBD1 (5 bases). CDR3 length equals 15 residues. V was pared by 2 bases and J by 5 bases, with 15 bases between. Germline values: CDR1 MGHDK, CDR2 SYGVNS. The CDR3 nucleotides are TGTGCCAGCAGTGAAGTAGTTCAGGGAAATTATGGCTACACCTTC. This translates into CASSEVVQGNYGYTF.

The rearrangement links TRBV10-2 to TRBJ1-6, with D possibly TRBD1 on 6 matching bases. V was shortened by 4 bases and J by 10 bases, with 11 bases between the two germline ends. The length of the CDR3 is 13 residues. The V gene's germline CDR1 is WSHSY and CDR2 SAAADI. The CDR3 sequence is CASSGTEGSPLHF. CDR3 nucleotide sequence: TGCGCCAGCAGTGGGACAGAGGGATCACCCCTCCACTTT.

The DNA for the CDR3 is TGTGCCAGCAGGTCGGCAACAGGGCGGGTATTCAATGAGCAGTTCTTC. Its protein is CASRSATGRVFNEQFF. V and J are TRBV5-4 and TRBJ2-1, with D perhaps matching TRBD1 (6 bases). Germline-derived CDR1 and CDR2 are SGHNT and YYREEE (reference sequence). The CDR3 contains 16 residues. With 5 bases removed from V and 6 bases from J, the gap between germline ends came to 21 bases.

The chain is built from TRBV29-1 and TRBJ2-1; D possibly corresponds to TRBD2 (6 bases). The CDR3 consists of 17 residues. CDR1 and CDR2 from the germline V gene are SQVTM and ANQGSEA. Deletions cut 0 bases from V and 4 bases from J, with 19 bases between. Written as DNA, the CDR3 is TGCAGCGTTGAAGATTCGGCCTTTCTAGCGAGGTACAATGAGCAGTTCTTC. This encodes CSVEDSAFLARYNEQFF.

Regarding this clone: The same CDR3 can be traced to other DNA sequences in this sample. The gene calls are TRBV18 and TRBJ1-2; 8 bases are shared with TRBD1. Germline loops: CDR1 KGHSH, CDR2 LQKENI. The ends lost 3 bases at V and 7 bases at J; junction bases unmatched: 4. The CDR3 is 13 amino acids. In DNA, the CDR3 is TGTGCCAGCTCACCCGGACAGGGAGGTGGCTACACCTTC. Protein: CASSPGQGGGYTF.

The chain recombines TRBV7-7 with TRBJ2-7; possibly TRBD2 for D (6 bases). The V gene's germline CDR1 is SSHAT and CDR2 FNYEAQ (reference sequence). V lost 5 bases and J lost 1, with 12 bases in between. The CDR3 sequence is 14 residues long. CDR3 bases: TGTGCCAGCAGCGCGGGACTGATATCCTACGAGCAGTACTTC. Its protein is CASSAGLISYEQYF.

The chain links TRBV14 to TRBJ2-7; perhaps TRBD1 as D (5 bases). The CDR3 is made up of 15 amino acids. Germline V gene sequence: CDR1 SGHDN, CDR2 FVKESK. Trimming left V 1 base short and J 3 bases short, with 13 bases between. CDR3 amino acids: CASSQGRQSRYEQYF. Written as DNA, the CDR3 is TGTGCCAGCAGCCAAGGTCGACAGAGTCGCTACGAGCAGTACTTC.

The V and J genes are TRBV12-5 and TRBJ2-1, with 12 bases fitting TRBD2. Trimming took 7 bases from V and 9 from J; bases not matched to a gene: 7. Per germline, CDR1 LGHNT and CDR2 FRNRAP. The CDR3 contains 14 residues. This CDR3 reads CASATSGGYTEQFF. The CDR3 DNA reads TGTGCTAGTGCCACTAGCGGGGGGTATACTGAGCAGTTCTTC.

The chain recombines TRBV3-1 (or the pseudogene TRBV3-2) with TRBJ2-3, with D perhaps TRBD2 (5 bases). Trimming removed 4 bases from V and 0 bases from J, with 8 bases in between. Germline V gives CDR1 LGHDT, CDR2 YNNKEL (reference sequence). The CDR3 runs 14 residues. This CDR3 reads CASSLRTSTDTQYF. The DNA for the CDR3 is TGTGCCAGCAGCCTAAGGACTAGCACAGATACGCAGTATTTT.

This clone is a singleton in its sample. The chain uses TRBV19 and TRBJ1-5, with 9 positions matching TRBD1. The CDR3 extends over 17 amino acids. The germline V gene encodes CDR1 LNHDA and CDR2 SQIVND (reference sequence). V shed 11 bases, J shed 0 bases, and the junction held 14 bases outside the gene matches. CDR3 nucleotide sequence: TGTGCCGGGAAACAGGGGGCCGAAACCAATAGCAATCAGCCCCAGCATTTT. Encoded protein: CAGKQGAETNSNQPQHF.

The chain combines TRBV2 with TRBJ2-3; 8 bases fit TRBD1. There are 15 residues in the CDR3. In germline, CDR1 is SNHLY, CDR2 FYNNEI. After removal of 5 bases from V and 4 bases from J, the junction contained 8 bases not matched to a gene. DNA of the CDR3: TGTGCCAGCAGTTCAATAGGACAGGGTTCAGATACGCAGTATTTT. Its protein is CASSSIGQGSDTQYF.

The chain joins TRBV25-1 to TRBJ2-5, with TRBD1 identical over 8 bases. This CDR3 has 14 residues. Germline CDR1 MGHDK, CDR2 SYGVNS. Trimming removed 3 bases from V and 6 bases from J; junction bases left unmatched: 6. The CDR3 spells CASSEDRAGKTQYF. The CDR3 bases are TGTGCCAGCAGTGAGGACAGGGCAGGAAAGACCCAGTACTTC.

The chain recombines TRBV5-5 with TRBJ1-2; 7 nucleotides line up with TRBD1. The CDR3 is 13 residues long. V was pared by 4 bases and J by 5 bases, with 5 bases of the junction left unmatched. Germline CDR1 reads SGHKS; CDR2 reads YYEKEE (reference sequence). CDR3 in amino acids: CASSLQGSYGYTF. The DNA of the CDR3 is TGTGCCAGCAGCCTACAGGGGTCATATGGCTACACCTTC.

This clone was found a few times. This CDR3 reads CASRPNRGSSNQPQHF. The CDR3 DNA sequence: TGTGCCAGTAGACCTAACAGGGGATCTAGCAATCAGCCCCAGCATTTT. The chain combines TRBV19 with TRBJ1-5; 7 nucleotides line up with TRBD1. The trim removed 6 bases at V and 0 bases at J, leaving 8 bases unmatched. This CDR3 comprises 16 residues. Germline V gene sequence: CDR1 LNHDA, CDR2 SQIVND (reference sequence).